This TCR beta chain was sequenced for a study of T cell repertoires in cytomegalovirus infection. Study information: HLA-B-restricted CMV epitopes that are well studied were used alongside recently identified HLA-C-restricted ones.

The CDR3 has 16 residues. Trimming stripped 4 bases from V and 1 base from J, with 15 bases between. Germline CDR1 MNHNS, CDR2 SASEGT. A single record per CDR3 protein comes from TCRdb applying MiXCR to the reads. The sample holds fewer than 850,000 distinct CDR3 sequences, 25% to 30% seen once. A remark on this clonotype: Its antigen remains unidentified.

Study-level results: HLA-C-restricted CMV clonotypes gave the most frequent clonotype in two of eight donors.

This TCR was recovered from a human donor in good health (CMV status not recorded). Some clones in this sample may be carry-over from other donors' samples. This chain links TRBV6-1 with TRBJ2-3, with D maybe TRBD1 (6 bases). Sequenced material: cultured CD8+ T cells from PBMCs, taken from culture after CMV antigen stimulation. DNA for the CDR3: TGTGCCAGCAGTGGCCCTGGAGAGGGGGGCACAGATACGCAGTATTTT. Translating it yields CASSGPGEGGTDTQYF.